Following are 32 T cell receptor beta chains from one sample sequenced in a study of CXCR3-negative and CXCR3-positive naive CD8 T cells. Which antigens these TCRs recognize remains unknown. The TRB libraries of cDNA were built by UMI-labeled 5' RACE. One entry per CDR3 protein, without DNA, is what TCRdb gives after re-calling the 5' RACE reads. The sample has some 120,000 distinct CDR3 sequences, and its top ten clones hold about 0.35%. The study, taken as a whole, reports: TRB CDR3s were more hydrophobic in CXCR3-positive than in CXCR3-negative naive cells.

The sequenced sample was naive CXCR3+ CD8+ T cells from blood. Subset meaning: CD45RO-CCR7+CD27+CD95- naive CD8+ T cells expressing CXCR3 (TNR3+). The receptor source for this set is a human donor in good health. Some clones in this sample may be carry-over from other donors' samples.

The V and J genes are TRBV5-1 and TRBJ2-6. Germline CDR1 and CDR2: SGHRS and YFSETQ. The CDR3 sequence is 16 residues long. The CDR3 here is CASSPKDGSGANVLTF. The full variable domain, completed using reference TRBV5-1 and TRBJ2-6, is KAGVTQTPRYLIKTRGQQVTLSCSPISGHRSVSWYQQTPGQGLQFLFEYFSETQRNKGNFPGRFSGRQFSNSRSEMNVSTLELGDSALYLCASSPKDGSGANVLTFGAGSRLTVL.

V usage is TRBV20-1 and J usage is TRBJ2-3; as DNA is missing, the TRBD2 call by TCRdb cannot be tested. The CDR3 runs to 15 residues. Germline CDR1 is DFQATT and CDR2 is SNEGSKA (reference sequence). The CDR3 protein is CSASPLAGGPDTQYF.

The rearrangement joins TRBV4-3 to TRBJ2-7; TCRdb reports TRBD1, a call that lacks DNA to check it against. The germline V gene encodes CDR1 LGHNA and CDR2 YSLEER. The CDR3 is 15 residues long. The CDR3 sequence is CASSQDRPGLYEQYF.

This sequence joins TRBV3-1 and TRBJ2-1. The CDR3 length is 12 residues. CDR1 is LGHDT, CDR2 YNNKEL, per germline (reference sequence). CDR3 in amino acids: CASSRTDYEQFF.

This rearrangement joins TRBV4-1 to TRBJ2-7; the TCRdb D gene call, TRBD1, has no DNA to confirm it. The CDR3 totals 17 residues. The V gene's germline CDR1 is MGHRA and CDR2 YSYEKL. The CDR3 spells CASSQASLTGSIYEQYF.

The rearrangement links TRBV25-1 to TRBJ2-1; TCRdb calls TRBD1, which cannot be checked without DNA. The CDR3 spans 15 residues. Per germline, CDR1 MGHDK and CDR2 SYGVNS. The CDR3 sequence: CASTPTGLLILEQFF.

CDR3 sequence reads: CASSFSGYEQYF. The V gene is TRBV5-4, the J gene TRBJ2-7. Germline V gives CDR1 SGHNT, CDR2 YYREEE (reference sequence). There are 12 residues in the CDR3.

The V gene is TRBV12-3 or TRBV12-4, the J gene TRBJ2-1; TCRdb outputs TRBD1, but without DNA this stays unchecked. The CDR3 is made up of 17 amino acids. The CDR3 here is CASSLAPGLGDWNEQFF.

V gene TRBV5-1 combines with J gene TRBJ2-7; without DNA, the TCRdb call of TRBD1 cannot be checked. Germline CDR1 and CDR2: SGHRS and YFSETQ. The CDR3 contains 13 residues. This CDR3 is CASSRTAWDEQYF.

The gene calls are TRBV11-2 and TRBJ2-2; lacking DNA, the TRBD1 call made by TCRdb goes unchecked. Germline CDR1 SGHAT, CDR2 FQNNGV. The CDR3 extends over 18 amino acids. The CDR3 loop is CASSIKWGQGTYTGELFF.

CDR3: CASSPADTIQVTQYF. The chain uses TRBV5-5 and TRBJ2-7; the TRBD1 assignment by TCRdb is unverifiable without DNA. The CDR3 runs to 15 residues. Germline CDR1 and CDR2: SGHKS and YYEKEE (reference sequence). Supplemented by reference TRBV5-5 and TRBJ2-7, the full variable domain reads DAGVTQSPTHLIKTRGQQVTLRCSPISGHKSVSWYQQVLGQGPQFIFQYYEKEERGRGNFPDRFSARQFPNYSSELNVNALLLGDSALYLCASSPADTIQVTQYFGPGTRLTVT.

The J gene is TRBJ1-5, the V gene TRBV13; TCRdb's D call, TRBD1, is unchecked because there is no DNA. The CDR3 is made up of 14 amino acids. Germline CDR1 and CDR2: PRHDT and FYEKMQ (reference sequence). CDR3 in amino acids: CASSPQGVDQPQHF.

The J gene is TRBJ2-1, the V gene TRBV25-1. The CDR3 sequence is 11 residues long. Germline V gene lookup returns CDR1 MGHDK and CDR2 SYGVNS. This CDR3 is CASSEYGVKFF.

The chain has TRBV7-9 and TRBJ2-7. There are 13 residues in the CDR3. The germline V gene encodes CDR1 SEHNR and CDR2 FQNEAQ (reference sequence). CDR3 loop: CASSLAASYEQYF.

The V and J genes are TRBV6-6 and TRBJ2-5; there is no DNA to check the TCRdb D call of TRBD1. Germline V gene data show CDR1 as MNHNY and CDR2 as SVGAGI (reference sequence). This CDR3 is 16 amino acids long. CDR3 in amino acids: CASSYSLDREAETQYF.

The chain has TRBV28 and TRBJ2-1; TCRdb names TRBD2, which stays unverified in the absence of DNA. The CDR3 spans 19 residues. Germline V lookup: CDR1 MDHEN, CDR2 SYDVKM. Here the CDR3 reads CASSLPAWKTSGRDNEQFF.

The chain joins TRBV12-3 or TRBV12-4 to TRBJ2-7; the D call from TCRdb, TRBD1, cannot be confirmed without DNA. The CDR3 is 17 residues long. The CDR3 loop reads CASSLAPLRQGPYEQYF.

The rearrangement links TRBV19 to TRBJ1-5; TCRdb designates TRBD1, a call that cannot be tested without DNA. This CDR3 has 16 amino acids. The V gene's germline CDR1 is LNHDA and CDR2 SQIVND (reference sequence). CDR3 residues: CASSNSGQGGNQPQHF.

The CDR3 region is CASSQPSTGGSYNSPLHF. The chain is built from TRBV23-1 and TRBJ1-6; the D gene TCRdb calls, TRBD1, cannot be checked with no DNA. TRBV23-1 falls under the ORF class, with uncertain function. This CDR3 spans 18 amino acids.

The chain has TRBV13 and TRBJ2-7; TCRdb proposes TRBD1, but this gene call is untestable without DNA. CDR1 is PRHDT, CDR2 FYEKMQ, per germline (reference sequence). The CDR3 is 14 amino acids. This chain's CDR3 is CASSLVRESYEQYF.

The rearrangement links TRBV28 to TRBJ2-7; TCRdb lists TRBD1, though no DNA is available to test this call. The CDR3 is made up of 13 amino acids. CDR1 and CDR2 from the germline V gene are MDHEN and SYDVKM. CDR3 protein: CASLALGFYEQYF.

The genes are TRBV27 and TRBJ2-7; with no DNA, the TCRdb D assignment of TRBD1 cannot be verified. From germline, CDR1 is MNHEY and CDR2 SMNVEV (reference sequence). There are 16 residues in the CDR3. The CDR3 sequence: CASSPTDRASSYEQYF.

The CDR3 loop reads CASSLLGGAETQYF. V usage is TRBV7-8 and J usage is TRBJ2-5; TCRdb selects TRBD1, and the lack of DNA leaves this call unchecked. In germline, CDR1 is SGHVS, CDR2 FQNEAQ. This CDR3 has 14 residues.

The chain couples TRBV9 to TRBJ2-2; without DNA, the TCRdb call of TRBD1 cannot be checked. Germline assignment: CDR1 SGDLS and CDR2 YYNGEE. There are 16 residues in the CDR3. The CDR3 protein is CASSVSGQGDTGELFF.

The chain uses TRBV28 and TRBJ1-5; no DNA is available, so the TRBD1 call from TCRdb remains unchecked. Germline V gene data show CDR1 as MDHEN and CDR2 as SYDVKM. The CDR3 runs 14 residues. CDR3 residues: CASSRDMGNQPQHF.

The chain uses TRBV5-1 and TRBJ2-2; TCRdb calls TRBD2, which cannot be checked without DNA. There are 16 residues in the CDR3. CDR1 SGHRS and CDR2 YFSETQ come from the germline V gene. This chain's CDR3 is CASSSSGLSNTGELFF.

The gene calls are TRBV13 and TRBJ1-2. The CDR3 extends over 13 amino acids. Germline CDR1 and CDR2: PRHDT and FYEKMQ (reference sequence). CDR3 sequence reads: CASSLVMNYGYTF.

V usage is TRBV27 and J usage is TRBJ2-4. This CDR3 is 13 amino acids long. From germline, CDR1 is MNHEY and CDR2 SMNVEV (reference sequence). CDR3 residues: CASSWTPKNIQYF.

The chain uses TRBV5-1 and TRBJ1-1; TCRdb calls TRBD1, which cannot be checked without DNA. The length of the CDR3 is 15 residues. Germline assignment: CDR1 SGHRS and CDR2 YFSETQ. CDR3 region: CASSLGWGANTEAFF.

The chain uses TRBV20-1 and TRBJ2-7; TCRdb outputs TRBD1, but without DNA this stays unchecked. Germline V CDR1 and CDR2: DFQATT, SNEGSKA (reference sequence). The CDR3 is made up of 15 amino acids. The CDR3: CSARDEGQAHYEQYF.

The chain links TRBV6-6 to TRBJ1-6; TCRdb's assignment of TRBD1 cannot be checked, as there is no DNA. The CDR3 totals 11 residues. The germline V gene encodes CDR1 MNHNY and CDR2 SVGAGI (reference sequence). The CDR3 protein is CASSWGQGFHF.

The rearrangement uses TRBV29-1 and TRBJ1-2; lacking DNA, the TRBD1 call made by TCRdb goes unchecked. Germline V gene sequence: CDR1 SQVTM, CDR2 ANQGSEA. The CDR3 contains 13 residues. The CDR3: CSVPEDRGNGYTF.